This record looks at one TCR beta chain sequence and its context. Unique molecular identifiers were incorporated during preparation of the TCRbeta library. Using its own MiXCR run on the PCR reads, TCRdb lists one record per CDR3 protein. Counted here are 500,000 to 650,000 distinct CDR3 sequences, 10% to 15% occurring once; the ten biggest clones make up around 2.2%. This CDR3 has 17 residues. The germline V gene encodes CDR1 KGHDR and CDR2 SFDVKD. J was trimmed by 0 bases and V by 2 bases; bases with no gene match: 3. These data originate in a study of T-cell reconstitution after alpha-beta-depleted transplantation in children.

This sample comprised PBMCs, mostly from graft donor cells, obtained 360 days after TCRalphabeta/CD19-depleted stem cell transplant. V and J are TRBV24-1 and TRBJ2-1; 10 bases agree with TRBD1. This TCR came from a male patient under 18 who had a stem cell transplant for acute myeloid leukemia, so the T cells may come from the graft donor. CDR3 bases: TGTGCCACCAGTGATTATCGGGACAGGGGCTCCTACAATGAGCAGTTCTTC. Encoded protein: CATSDYRDRGSYNEQFF.